The entry that follows covers one T cell receptor beta chain sequence. Antigen: not known. This record comes from a study of beta chain features in type 1 diabetes. CDR1 and CDR2 (germline): GTSNPN, SVGIG (reference sequence). With 4 bases removed from V and 8 bases from J, the gap between germline ends came to 17 bases. The CDR3 consists of 14 residues. As every portion of the isolated RNA was reverse transcribed, the sequencing read expressed TCRB transcripts. Sequencing produced, on average, about 920,000 reads for the stem cell-like memory T cell samples. Some clones are missing from TCRdb's copy, which holds only in-frame ones; the method was immunoSEQ multiplex PCR. This sample has about 110,000 clones; 30% to 40% occur once, and the top ten carry 0.065%. Study-level findings and limits: Shorter templates may be favored by PCR, equally so in patients and controls. In comparison with healthy donors, patients had naive, central memory and Treg TCRB repertoires that appeared more similar.

The gene calls are TRBV30 and TRBJ1-4; perhaps TRBD1 as D (5 bases). The sample consisted of stem cell memory CD4+ T cells from blood. This receptor was obtained from a young woman in good health. DNA of the CDR3: TGTGCCTGGAAGTTCCGGCAGGGAGGAGAAAAACTGTTTTTT. It yields the protein CAWKFRQGGEKLFF.